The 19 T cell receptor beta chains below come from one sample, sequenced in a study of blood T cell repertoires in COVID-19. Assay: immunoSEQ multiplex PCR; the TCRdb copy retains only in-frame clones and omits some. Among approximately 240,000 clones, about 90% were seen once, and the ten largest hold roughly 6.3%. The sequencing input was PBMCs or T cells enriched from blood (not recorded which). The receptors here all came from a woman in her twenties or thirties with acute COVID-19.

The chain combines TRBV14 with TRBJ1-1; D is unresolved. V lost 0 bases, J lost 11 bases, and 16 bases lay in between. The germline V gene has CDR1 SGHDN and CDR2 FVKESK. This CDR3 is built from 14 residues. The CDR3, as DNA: TGTGCCAGCAGCCAAGATTTTGTGGGGAGAGGGGCTTTCTTT. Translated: CASSQDFVGRGAFF. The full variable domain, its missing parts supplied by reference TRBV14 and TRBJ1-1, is EAGVTQFPSHSVIEKGQTVTLRCDPISGHDNLYWYRRVMGKEIKFLLHFVKESKQDESGMPNNRFLAERTGGTYSTLKVQPAELEDSGVYFCASSQDFVGRGAFFGQGTRLTVV.

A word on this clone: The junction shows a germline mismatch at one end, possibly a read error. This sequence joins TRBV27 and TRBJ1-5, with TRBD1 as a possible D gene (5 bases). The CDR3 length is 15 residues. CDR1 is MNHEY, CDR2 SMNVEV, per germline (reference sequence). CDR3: CASSFQGSSNQPQHF. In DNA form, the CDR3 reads TGTGCCAGTAGTTTCCAGGGAAGTTCCAATCAGCCCCAGCATTTT.

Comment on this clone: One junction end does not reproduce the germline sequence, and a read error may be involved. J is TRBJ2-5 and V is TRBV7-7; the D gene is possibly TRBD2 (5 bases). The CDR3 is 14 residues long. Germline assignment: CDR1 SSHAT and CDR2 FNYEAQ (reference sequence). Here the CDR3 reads CASSRGWGQETQYF. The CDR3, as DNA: TGTGCTAGCAGCCGAGGGTGGGGTCAAGAGACCCAGTACTTC.

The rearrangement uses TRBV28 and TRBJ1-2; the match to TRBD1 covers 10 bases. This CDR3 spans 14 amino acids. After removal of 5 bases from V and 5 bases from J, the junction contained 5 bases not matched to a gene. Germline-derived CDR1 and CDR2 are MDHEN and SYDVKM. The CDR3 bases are TGTGCCAGCAGTCCGGGACAGGGGTCTTATGGCTACACCTTC. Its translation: CASSPGQGSYGYTF.

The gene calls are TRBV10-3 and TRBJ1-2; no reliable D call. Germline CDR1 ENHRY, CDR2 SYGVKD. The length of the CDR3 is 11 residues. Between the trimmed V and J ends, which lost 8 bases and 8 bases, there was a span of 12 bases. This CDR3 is CAIGSVEGYTF. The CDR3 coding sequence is TGTGCCATCGGGAGCGTAGAAGGCTACACCTTC.

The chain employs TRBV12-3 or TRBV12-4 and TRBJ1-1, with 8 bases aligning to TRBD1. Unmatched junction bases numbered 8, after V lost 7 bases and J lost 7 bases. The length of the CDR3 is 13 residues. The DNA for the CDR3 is TGTGCCAGCACCTCCAGGGGGCAGAGTGAAGCTTTCTTT. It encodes CASTSRGQSEAFF.

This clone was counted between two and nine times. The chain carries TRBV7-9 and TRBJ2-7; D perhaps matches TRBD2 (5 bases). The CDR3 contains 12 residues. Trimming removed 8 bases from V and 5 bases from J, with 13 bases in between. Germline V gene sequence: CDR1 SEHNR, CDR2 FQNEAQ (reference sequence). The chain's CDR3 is CASGPRVNEQYF. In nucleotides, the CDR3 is TGTGCCAGCGGACCGAGGGTTAACGAGCAGTACTTC.

The DNA for the CDR3 is TGTGCCAGCAGCCGTGGACAGGACTATGGCTACACCTTC. It encodes CASSRGQDYGYTF. The chain carries TRBV28 and TRBJ1-2; 7 bases map to TRBD1. The germline CDR1 and CDR2 sequences are MDHEN and SYDVKM. CDR3 length equals 13 residues. V lost 6 bases and J lost 3; bases outside the gene matches: 4.

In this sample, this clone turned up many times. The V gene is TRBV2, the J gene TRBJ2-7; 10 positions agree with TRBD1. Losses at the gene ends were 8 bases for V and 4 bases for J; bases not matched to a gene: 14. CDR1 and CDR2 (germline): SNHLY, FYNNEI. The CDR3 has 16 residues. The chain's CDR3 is CASLGSPGQGPYEQYF. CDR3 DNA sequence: TGTGCCAGCCTGGGCTCTCCGGGACAGGGGCCGTACGAGCAGTACTTC.

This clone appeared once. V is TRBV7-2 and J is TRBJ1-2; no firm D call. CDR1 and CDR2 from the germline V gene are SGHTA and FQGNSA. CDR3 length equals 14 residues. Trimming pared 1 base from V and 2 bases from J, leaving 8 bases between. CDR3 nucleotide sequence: TGTGCCAGCAGCTTAGTTTTCTCCAACTATGGCTACACCTTC. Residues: CASSLVFSNYGYTF.

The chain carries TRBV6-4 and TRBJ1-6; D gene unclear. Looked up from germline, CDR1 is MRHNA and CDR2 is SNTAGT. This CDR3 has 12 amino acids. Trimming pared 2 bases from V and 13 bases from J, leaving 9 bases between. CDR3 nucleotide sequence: TGTGCCAGCAGTGACAAGAGCGGGCCCCTCCACTTT. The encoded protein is CASSDKSGPLHF.

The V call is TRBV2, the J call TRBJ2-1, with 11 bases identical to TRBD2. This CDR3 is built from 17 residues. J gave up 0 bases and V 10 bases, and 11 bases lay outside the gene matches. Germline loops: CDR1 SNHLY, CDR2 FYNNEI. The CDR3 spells CAILMTSGVSSYNEQFF. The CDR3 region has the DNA TGTGCCATCCTCATGACTAGCGGGGTTAGCTCCTACAATGAGCAGTTCTTC.

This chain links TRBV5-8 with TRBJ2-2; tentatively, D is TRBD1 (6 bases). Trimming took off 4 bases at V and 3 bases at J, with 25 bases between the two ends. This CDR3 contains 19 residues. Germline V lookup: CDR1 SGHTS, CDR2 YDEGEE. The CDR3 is CASSSYRVGRRRYTGELFF. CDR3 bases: TGTGCCAGCAGCAGTTACAGGGTTGGACGCCGAAGATACACCGGGGAGCTGTTTTTT.

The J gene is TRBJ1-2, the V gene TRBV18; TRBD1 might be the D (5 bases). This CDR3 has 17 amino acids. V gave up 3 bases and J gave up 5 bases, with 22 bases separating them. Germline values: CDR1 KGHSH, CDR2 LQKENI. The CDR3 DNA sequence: TGTGCCAGCTCACCCCCATCGGTGCAGGGCCCCCTATATGGCTACACCTTC. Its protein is CASSPPSVQGPLYGYTF.

The CDR3 loop is CASSQPGHMNTEAFF. DNA of the CDR3: TGCGCCAGCAGCCAGCCGGGACACATGAACACTGAAGCTTTCTTT. The genes are TRBV4-1 and TRBJ1-1; possibly TRBD1 for D (6 bases). Germline values: CDR1 MGHRA, CDR2 YSYEKL. The CDR3 covers 15 residues. Trimming cost V 3 bases and J 0 bases, with 11 bases left between them.

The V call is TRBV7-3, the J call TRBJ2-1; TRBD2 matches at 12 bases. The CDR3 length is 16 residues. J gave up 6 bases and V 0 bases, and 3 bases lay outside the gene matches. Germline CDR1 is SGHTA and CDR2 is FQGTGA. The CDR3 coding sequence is TGTGCCAGCAGCTTAACTCCTAGCGGGGGGGCCAATGAGCAGTTCTTC. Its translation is CASSLTPSGGANEQFF.

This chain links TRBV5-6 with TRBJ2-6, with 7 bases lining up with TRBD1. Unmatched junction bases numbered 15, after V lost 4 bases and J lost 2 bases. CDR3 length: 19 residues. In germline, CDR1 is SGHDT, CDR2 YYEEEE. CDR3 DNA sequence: TGTGCCAGCAGCCGTCATCGGGACAGAGTGCTTCCTGGGGCCAACGTCCTGACTTTC. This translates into CASSRHRDRVLPGANVLTF.

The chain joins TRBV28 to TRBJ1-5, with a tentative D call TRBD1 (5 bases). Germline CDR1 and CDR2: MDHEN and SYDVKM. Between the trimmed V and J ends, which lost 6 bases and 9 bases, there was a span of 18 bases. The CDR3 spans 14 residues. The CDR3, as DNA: TGTGCCAGCAGACGAGGCGGGGACCGTCTGCCCCAGCATTTT. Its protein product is CASRRGGDRLPQHF.

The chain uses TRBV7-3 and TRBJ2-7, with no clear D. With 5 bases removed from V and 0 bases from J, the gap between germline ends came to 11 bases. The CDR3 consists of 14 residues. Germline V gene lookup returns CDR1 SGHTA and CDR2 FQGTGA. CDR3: CASSPHPSSYEQYF. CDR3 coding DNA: TGTGCCAGCAGCCCCCACCCGAGCTCCTACGAGCAGTACTTC. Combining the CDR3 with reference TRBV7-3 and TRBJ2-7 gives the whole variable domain GAGVSQTPSNKVTEKGKYVELRCDPISGHTALYWYRQSLGQGPEFLIYFQGTGAADDSGLPNDRFFAVRPEGSVSTLKIQRTERGDSAVYLCASSPHPSSYEQYFGPGTRLTVT.